One sample yielded the 31 T cell receptor beta chains listed below, sequenced in a study of T-cell reconstitution after alpha-beta-depleted transplantation in children. For TCRbeta, the library was prepared with unique molecular identifiers. Each CDR3 protein is one row after TCRdb ran MiXCR on the PCR reads. The repertoire holds roughly 570,000 distinct CDR3 sequences, with approximately 30% as singletons. The sample was PBMCs, taken before TCRalphabeta/CD19-depleted stem cell transplant. The receptors were gathered from a boy in the first two years of life with Wiskott-Aldrich syndrome, due to receive a stem cell transplant.

This clonotype was observed a few times. The chain is built from TRBV7-6 and TRBJ2-3; 10 nucleotides align to TRBD1. The CDR3 sequence is 15 residues long. Germline CDR1 and CDR2: SGHVS and FNYEAQ. The ends lost 5 bases at V and 5 bases at J; junction bases unmatched: 7. The CDR3 coding sequence is TGTGCCAGCAGCCCCGGGACAGGGGTATTAGATACGCAGTATTTT. As protein: CASSPGTGVLDTQYF.

The genes are TRBV6-2 or TRBV6-3 and TRBJ1-1; D unresolved. In germline, CDR1 is MNHEY, CDR2 SVGEGT. The germline V and J ends were trimmed by 3 bases and 4 bases, with 15 bases remaining between them. This CDR3 comprises 15 residues. This CDR3 is CASSYSGYTSTEAFF. The CDR3 DNA reads as TGTGCCAGCAGTTATTCGGGCTATACGAGCACTGAAGCTTTCTTT.

The rearrangement links TRBV10-1 to TRBJ1-6; D possibly corresponds to TRBD1 (5 bases). Trimming stripped 7 bases from V and 7 bases from J, with 11 bases between. The germline gives CDR1 WNHNN, CDR2 SYGVQD (reference sequence). This CDR3 is built from 13 residues. The CDR3 loop reads CASMQGGNSPLHF. CDR3 nucleotides: TGCGCCAGCATGCAGGGAGGCAATTCACCCCTCCACTTT.

V gene TRBV14 combines with J gene TRBJ2-1; 7 bases are a match to TRBD2. Trimming took 5 bases from V and 3 from J; bases not matched to a gene: 7. CDR3 size: 15 residues. Germline-derived CDR1 and CDR2 are SGHDN and FVKESK. CDR3 in amino acids: CASSEGLVLYNEQFF. The CDR3 DNA follows: TGTGCCAGCAGCGAAGGACTAGTGCTCTACAATGAGCAGTTCTTC.

Here the CDR3 DNA reads TGTGCCAGCAGCCCAATCGGCACTGAAGCTTTCTTT. Translating it yields CASSPIGTEAFF. V and J are TRBV12-3 or TRBV12-4 and TRBJ1-1; D uncertain. The CDR3 is 12 residues long. The ends were cut back, 6 bases at V and 4 bases at J, with 9 bases in the middle.

The rearrangement uses TRBV7-3 and TRBJ2-2, with no clear D. In germline, CDR1 is SGHTA, CDR2 FQGTGA. The V end lost 1 base, the J end lost 0 bases, and 3 bases lay between the germline ends. The CDR3 length is 14 residues. CDR3 DNA sequence: TGTGCCAGCAGCTTAATCCCGAACACCGGGGAGCTGTTTTTT. Its translation is CASSLIPNTGELFF. The variable domain in full, with the rest retrieved from reference TRBV7-3 and TRBJ2-2, is GAGVSQTPSNKVTEKGKYVELRCDPISGHTALYWYRQSLGQGPEFLIYFQGTGAADDSGLPNDRFFAVRPEGSVSTLKIQRTERGDSAVYLCASSLIPNTGELFFGEGSRLTVL.

The chain recombines TRBV19 with TRBJ1-1; a possible D gene is TRBD1 (6 bases). The germline V gene has CDR1 LNHDA and CDR2 SQIVND (reference sequence). The V end lost 1 base, the J end lost 2 bases, and 8 bases lay between the germline ends. This CDR3 has 14 residues. In DNA, the CDR3 is TGTGCCAGTAGTATAGGGGGGCGCAACACTGAAGCTTTCTTT. Amino acid sequence: CASSIGGRNTEAFF. The full variable domain, its missing parts supplied by reference TRBV19 and TRBJ1-1, is DGGITQSPKYLFRKEGQNVTLSCEQNLNHDAMYWYRQDPGQGLRLIYYSQIVNDFQKGDIAEGYSVSREKKESFPLTVTSAQKNPTAFYLCASSIGGRNTEAFFGQGTRLTVV.

The chain joins TRBV12-5 to TRBJ2-3, with D uncertain. V lost 5 bases and J lost 6, with 12 bases in between. Germline assignment: CDR1 LGHNT and CDR2 FRNRAP. CDR3 length: 13 amino acids. CDR3 nucleotides: TGTGCTAGTGGTCCTGAGGTCTGGGATACGCAGTATTTT. It codes for CASGPEVWDTQYF. Based on the CDR3 plus reference TRBV12-5 and TRBJ2-3, the full variable domain is DARVTQTPRHKVTEMGQEVTMRCQPILGHNTVFWYRQTMMQGLELLAYFRNRAPLDDSGMPKDRFSAEMPDATLATLKIQPSEPRDSAVYFCASGPEVWDTQYFGPGTRLTVL.

This clonotype was observed a handful of times. This chain joins TRBV11-2 and TRBJ2-2; D could derive from TRBD1 or TRBD2 (6 bases each). CDR3 length equals 17 residues. Germline V gene data show CDR1 as SGHAT and CDR2 as FQNNGV. V was clipped by 7 bases and J by 0 bases, with 18 bases between them. The CDR3 reads CASTVKPGAPNTGELFF. The CDR3 DNA reads as TGTGCCAGCACCGTTAAACCGGGGGCCCCGAACACCGGGGAGCTGTTTTTT.

This clonotype was seen only a few times. V is TRBV20-1 and J is TRBJ2-1, with D unresolved. There are 11 residues in the CDR3. Deletions cut 1 base from V and 10 bases from J, with 8 bases between. The germline V gene has CDR1 DFQATT and CDR2 SNEGSKA (reference sequence). The CDR3 DNA is TGCAGTGCTAGAGTAGCACCCGAGCAGTTCTTC. It yields the protein CSARVAPEQFF.

This chain links TRBV20-1 with TRBJ2-1; D not certain. The CDR3 runs 13 residues. V was shortened by 3 bases and J by 5 bases, with 11 bases between the two germline ends. CDR1 DFQATT and CDR2 SNEGSKA come from the germline V gene (reference sequence). DNA of the CDR3: TGCAGTGCTAGTGAAGTAGCCCACAATGAGCAGTTCTTC. This translates into CSASEVAHNEQFF.

This rearrangement joins TRBV5-6 to TRBJ2-3; TRBD1 matches at 9 bases. The germline V gene has CDR1 SGHDT and CDR2 YYEEEE. The junction had 8 bases not matched to a gene; V was cut back by 3 bases and J by 3 bases. The CDR3 spans 16 residues. The CDR3 protein is CASSSGTGYGTDTQYF. The CDR3 nucleotides are TGTGCCAGCAGCTCTGGGACAGGGTATGGGACAGATACGCAGTATTTT.

This chain joins TRBV21-1 and TRBJ2-1; the table assigns TRBD2, which was not confirmed against the DNA. TRBV21-1 constitutes a pseudogene. The CDR3 sequence is 17 residues long. The CDR3 region has the DNA TGTGCCAGCAGCAAGGGGGAGGGGACTAGTGGCTACAATGAGCAGTTCTTC. It encodes CASSKGEGTSGYNEQFF.

In this sample, this clonotype turned up a few times. The chain recombines TRBV5-1 with TRBJ2-7; D gene uncertain. The CDR3 is 13 residues long. Trimming stripped 0 bases from V and 6 bases from J, with 10 bases between. Germline V gene data show CDR1 as SGHRS and CDR2 as YFSETQ. The CDR3 DNA sequence: TGCGCCAGCAGCTTGGTAGTACCGGGCGAGCAGTACTTC. Amino acids: CASSLVVPGEQYF.

This clonotype was counted at least ten times. The chain links TRBV12-3 or TRBV12-4 to TRBJ1-5; the D is unclear. This CDR3 spans 13 amino acids. V was trimmed by 1 base and J by 10 bases, leaving 11 bases between them. This CDR3 reads CASSLVDTGPQHF. The CDR3 DNA sequence: TGTGCCAGCAGTTTAGTGGATACGGGTCCCCAGCATTTT.

The genes are TRBV7-2 and TRBJ1-6; TRBD1 matches at 9 bases. J was trimmed by 4 bases and V by 0 bases; bases with no gene match: 4. This CDR3 spans 17 amino acids. The V gene's germline CDR1 is SGHTA and CDR2 FQGNSA. CDR3 region: CASSLAGTGTYNSPLHF. The DNA for the CDR3 is TGTGCCAGCAGCTTAGCAGGGACAGGGACGTATAATTCACCCCTCCACTTT.

V gene TRBV25-1 combines with J gene TRBJ2-4, with D tentatively TRBD2 (7 bases). Germline-derived CDR1 and CDR2 are MGHDK and SYGVNS. V shed 3 bases and J shed 5 bases, with 11 bases lying between them. The CDR3 loop spans 14 amino acids. Written as DNA, the CDR3 is TGTGCCAGCAGTGACCCCGGGGGGCAAAACATTCAGTACTTC. This translates into CASSDPGGQNIQYF.

This clonotype turned up a few times. The chain uses TRBV5-1 and TRBJ2-4, with D hard to call. CDR1 and CDR2 from the germline V gene are SGHRS and YFSETQ. With 0 bases removed from V and 7 bases from J, the gap between germline ends came to 8 bases. The CDR3 totals 13 residues. The CDR3 sequence is CASSLERENIQYF. The CDR3 DNA reads TGCGCCAGCAGCTTGGAGCGAGAGAACATTCAGTACTTC. Filled out from reference TRBV5-1 and TRBJ2-4, the complete variable domain reads KAGVTQTPRYLIKTRGQQVTLSCSPISGHRSVSWYQQTPGQGLQFLFEYFSETQRNKGNFPGRFSGRQFSNSRSEMNVSTLELGDSALYLCASSLERENIQYFGAGTRLSVL.

This clonotype was counted a few times. The chain links TRBV5-1 to TRBJ2-4, with 9 nucleotides matching TRBD1. Trimming at V came to 4 bases and at J to 6 bases, leaving 8 bases not matched to a gene. The CDR3 runs to 15 residues. The germline V gene encodes CDR1 SGHRS and CDR2 YFSETQ. The chain's CDR3 is CASSVTGTGSNIQYF. Here the CDR3 DNA reads TGCGCCAGCAGCGTTACCGGGACAGGGTCAAACATTCAGTACTTC.

This rearrangement joins TRBV28 to TRBJ2-5, with a tentative D call TRBD1 (7 bases). The V gene's germline CDR1 is MDHEN and CDR2 SYDVKM. This CDR3 contains 15 residues. The V gene lost 5 bases and the J gene lost 5 bases, with 18 bases spanning the gap. CDR3 protein: CASSPPQGGRETQYF. CDR3 DNA sequence: TGTGCCAGCAGTCCACCCCAGGGGGGACGGGAGACCCAGTACTTC.

This clonotype turned up a few times. CDR3 nucleotides: TGTGCCAGCAGTTCCCGTAGGGCCAGGGAGTGGGGCAATGAGCAGTTCTTC. It encodes CASSSRRAREWGNEQFF. The V call is TRBV12-3 or TRBV12-4, the J call TRBJ2-1, with D perhaps being TRBD1 or TRBD2 (5 bases each). This CDR3 is built from 17 residues. Deletions cut 4 bases from V and 6 bases from J, with 22 bases between.

In its sample, this clonotype was seen a few times. This chain uses TRBV5-1 with TRBJ2-5; D is unclear. CDR1 and CDR2 (germline): SGHRS, YFSETQ. CDR3 length: 11 amino acids. V was shortened by 4 bases and J by 6 bases, with 7 bases between the two germline ends. In DNA, the CDR3 is TGCGCCAGCAGCGACCGACAGACCCAGTACTTC. Translation: CASSDRQTQYF.

The CDR3 DNA is TGTGCCAGCAGCTTGCGTCCAGGGACTTCCTACGAGCAGTACTTC. This codes for CASSLRPGTSYEQYF. J is TRBJ2-7 and V is TRBV12-3 or TRBV12-4, with D possibly matching TRBD2 (6 bases). Deletions cut 6 bases from V and 1 base from J, with 16 bases between. The CDR3 is 15 residues long.

The gene calls are TRBV28 and TRBJ2-4; 9 bases agree with TRBD2. CDR1 and CDR2 from the germline V gene are MDHEN and SYDVKM. V was pared by 5 bases and J by 1 base, with 12 bases of the junction left unmatched. This CDR3 has 18 residues. CDR3 protein: CASSRDLSGSKAKNIQYF. DNA of the CDR3: TGTGCCAGCAGTCGAGACCTTAGCGGGAGTAAGGCCAAAAACATTCAGTACTTC.

The chain uses TRBV7-2 and TRBJ1-6, with D unclear. CDR1 and CDR2 (germline): SGHTA, FQGNSA. The CDR3 consists of 12 residues. Trimming pared 6 bases from V and 10 bases from J, leaving 10 bases between. Here the CDR3 DNA reads TGTGCCAGCAGAGATACTCTCTCACCCCTCCACTTT. Its translation is CASRDTLSPLHF.

The V call is TRBV18, the J call TRBJ2-1, with a possible D match to TRBD2 (5 bases). Germline CDR1 and CDR2: KGHSH and LQKENI. Trimming removed 4 bases from V and 4 bases from J, with 14 bases in between. The CDR3 has 15 amino acids. CDR3 sequence (DNA): TGTGCCAGCTCACTAACCGGGAAAGGTTACAATGAGCAGTTCTTC. Translated, it gives CASSLTGKGYNEQFF.

CDR3 in DNA: TGCAGCGCTGATCCGGGACTCCGATTTCAGTACTTC. This codes for CSADPGLRFQYF. The rearrangement uses TRBV20-1 and TRBJ2-4; a possible D gene is TRBD2 (6 bases). This CDR3 region has 12 residues. Germline V gives CDR1 DFQATT, CDR2 SNEGSKA (reference sequence).

The chain has TRBV15 and TRBJ2-7; 9 bases fit TRBD2. With 1 base clipped from V and 0 bases from J, the junction kept 7 bases outside the gene matches. From germline, CDR1 is LNHNV and CDR2 YYDKDF (reference sequence). The CDR3 totals 17 residues. The CDR3 loop is CATSRVPIAGASYEQYF. CDR3 sequence (DNA): TGTGCCACCAGCAGAGTTCCTATAGCGGGGGCCTCCTACGAGCAGTACTTC.

The chain uses TRBV28 and TRBJ1-5, with a possible D match to TRBD1 (5 bases). Trimming removed 7 bases from V and 7 bases from J, with 20 bases in between. Germline loops: CDR1 MDHEN, CDR2 SYDVKM. The CDR3 sequence is 15 residues long. The CDR3 region has the DNA TGTGCCAGCACCCTGGGGGGGGGAAGGCAGCAGCCCCAGCATTTT. It is translated as CASTLGGGRQQPQHF.

This clonotype was observed a few times. The chain employs TRBV18 and TRBJ1-4; D gene ambiguous. Germline values: CDR1 KGHSH, CDR2 LQKENI. V lost 5 bases and J lost 0, with 7 bases in between. The CDR3 loop spans 14 amino acids. The CDR3, as DNA: TGTGCCAGCTCAGCGACTACAACTAATGAAAAACTGTTTTTT. It yields the protein CASSATTTNEKLFF.

The genes are TRBV4-2 and TRBJ1-1, with no clear D. V lost 0 bases and J 3 bases, leaving 8 bases between the germline ends. The germline gives CDR1 LGHNA, CDR2 YNFKEQ. This CDR3 is built from 14 residues. CDR3 sequence (DNA): TGTGCCAGCAGCCAAGAAGGGCACTACACTGAAGCTTTCTTT. Protein sequence: CASSQEGHYTEAFF.